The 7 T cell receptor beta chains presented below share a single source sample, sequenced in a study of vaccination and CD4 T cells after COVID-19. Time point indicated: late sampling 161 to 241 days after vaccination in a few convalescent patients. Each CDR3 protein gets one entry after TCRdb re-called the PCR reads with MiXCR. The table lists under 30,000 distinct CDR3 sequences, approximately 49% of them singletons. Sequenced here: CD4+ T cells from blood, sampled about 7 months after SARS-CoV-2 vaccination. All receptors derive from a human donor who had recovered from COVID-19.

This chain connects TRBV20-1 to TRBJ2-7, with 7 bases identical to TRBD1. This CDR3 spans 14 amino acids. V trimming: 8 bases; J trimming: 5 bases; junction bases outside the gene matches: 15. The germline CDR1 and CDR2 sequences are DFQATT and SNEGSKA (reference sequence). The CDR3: CSRTPGQSGHEQYF. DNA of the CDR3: TGCAGTAGAACACCGGGACAGTCAGGACACGAGCAGTACTTC.

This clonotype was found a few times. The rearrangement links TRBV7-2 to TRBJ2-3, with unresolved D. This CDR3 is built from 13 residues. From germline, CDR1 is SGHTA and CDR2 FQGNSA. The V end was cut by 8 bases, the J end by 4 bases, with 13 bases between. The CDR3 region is CASSLPSPDTQYF. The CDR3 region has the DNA TGTGCCAGCTCCCTCCCATCTCCAGATACGCAGTATTTT.

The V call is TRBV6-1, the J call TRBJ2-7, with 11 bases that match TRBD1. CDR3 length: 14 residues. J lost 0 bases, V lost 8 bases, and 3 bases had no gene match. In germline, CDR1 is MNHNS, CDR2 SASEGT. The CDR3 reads CASVGTGGSYEQYF. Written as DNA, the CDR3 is TGTGCCAGCGTAGGGACAGGGGGCTCCTACGAGCAGTACTTC.

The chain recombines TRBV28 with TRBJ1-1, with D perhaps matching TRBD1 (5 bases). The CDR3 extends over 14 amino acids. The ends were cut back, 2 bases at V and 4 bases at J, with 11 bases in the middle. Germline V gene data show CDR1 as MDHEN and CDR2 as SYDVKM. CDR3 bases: TGTGCCAGCAGTTTACAGGGAGGGTCCACTGAAGCTTTCTTT. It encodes CASSLQGGSTEAFF.

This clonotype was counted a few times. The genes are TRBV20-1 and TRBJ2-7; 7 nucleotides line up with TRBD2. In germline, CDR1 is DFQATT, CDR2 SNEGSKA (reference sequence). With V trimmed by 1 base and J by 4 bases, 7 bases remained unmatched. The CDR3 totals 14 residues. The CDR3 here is CSARGRELWYEQYF. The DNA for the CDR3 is TGCAGTGCTAGAGGGCGGGAGCTTTGGTACGAGCAGTACTTC.

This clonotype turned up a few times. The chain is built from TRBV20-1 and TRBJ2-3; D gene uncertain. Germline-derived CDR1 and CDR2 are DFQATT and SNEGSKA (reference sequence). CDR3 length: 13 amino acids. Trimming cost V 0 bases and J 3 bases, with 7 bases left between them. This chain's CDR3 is CSARDANTDTQYF. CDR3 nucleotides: TGCAGTGCTAGAGATGCCAATACAGATACGCAGTATTTT.

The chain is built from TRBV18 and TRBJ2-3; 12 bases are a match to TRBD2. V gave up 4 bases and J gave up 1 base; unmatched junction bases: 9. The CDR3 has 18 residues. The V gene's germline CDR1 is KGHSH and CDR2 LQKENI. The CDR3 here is CASSLGAGLAGRTDTQYF. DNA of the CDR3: TGTGCCAGCTCACTGGGAGCGGGACTAGCGGGTCGCACAGATACGCAGTATTTT.